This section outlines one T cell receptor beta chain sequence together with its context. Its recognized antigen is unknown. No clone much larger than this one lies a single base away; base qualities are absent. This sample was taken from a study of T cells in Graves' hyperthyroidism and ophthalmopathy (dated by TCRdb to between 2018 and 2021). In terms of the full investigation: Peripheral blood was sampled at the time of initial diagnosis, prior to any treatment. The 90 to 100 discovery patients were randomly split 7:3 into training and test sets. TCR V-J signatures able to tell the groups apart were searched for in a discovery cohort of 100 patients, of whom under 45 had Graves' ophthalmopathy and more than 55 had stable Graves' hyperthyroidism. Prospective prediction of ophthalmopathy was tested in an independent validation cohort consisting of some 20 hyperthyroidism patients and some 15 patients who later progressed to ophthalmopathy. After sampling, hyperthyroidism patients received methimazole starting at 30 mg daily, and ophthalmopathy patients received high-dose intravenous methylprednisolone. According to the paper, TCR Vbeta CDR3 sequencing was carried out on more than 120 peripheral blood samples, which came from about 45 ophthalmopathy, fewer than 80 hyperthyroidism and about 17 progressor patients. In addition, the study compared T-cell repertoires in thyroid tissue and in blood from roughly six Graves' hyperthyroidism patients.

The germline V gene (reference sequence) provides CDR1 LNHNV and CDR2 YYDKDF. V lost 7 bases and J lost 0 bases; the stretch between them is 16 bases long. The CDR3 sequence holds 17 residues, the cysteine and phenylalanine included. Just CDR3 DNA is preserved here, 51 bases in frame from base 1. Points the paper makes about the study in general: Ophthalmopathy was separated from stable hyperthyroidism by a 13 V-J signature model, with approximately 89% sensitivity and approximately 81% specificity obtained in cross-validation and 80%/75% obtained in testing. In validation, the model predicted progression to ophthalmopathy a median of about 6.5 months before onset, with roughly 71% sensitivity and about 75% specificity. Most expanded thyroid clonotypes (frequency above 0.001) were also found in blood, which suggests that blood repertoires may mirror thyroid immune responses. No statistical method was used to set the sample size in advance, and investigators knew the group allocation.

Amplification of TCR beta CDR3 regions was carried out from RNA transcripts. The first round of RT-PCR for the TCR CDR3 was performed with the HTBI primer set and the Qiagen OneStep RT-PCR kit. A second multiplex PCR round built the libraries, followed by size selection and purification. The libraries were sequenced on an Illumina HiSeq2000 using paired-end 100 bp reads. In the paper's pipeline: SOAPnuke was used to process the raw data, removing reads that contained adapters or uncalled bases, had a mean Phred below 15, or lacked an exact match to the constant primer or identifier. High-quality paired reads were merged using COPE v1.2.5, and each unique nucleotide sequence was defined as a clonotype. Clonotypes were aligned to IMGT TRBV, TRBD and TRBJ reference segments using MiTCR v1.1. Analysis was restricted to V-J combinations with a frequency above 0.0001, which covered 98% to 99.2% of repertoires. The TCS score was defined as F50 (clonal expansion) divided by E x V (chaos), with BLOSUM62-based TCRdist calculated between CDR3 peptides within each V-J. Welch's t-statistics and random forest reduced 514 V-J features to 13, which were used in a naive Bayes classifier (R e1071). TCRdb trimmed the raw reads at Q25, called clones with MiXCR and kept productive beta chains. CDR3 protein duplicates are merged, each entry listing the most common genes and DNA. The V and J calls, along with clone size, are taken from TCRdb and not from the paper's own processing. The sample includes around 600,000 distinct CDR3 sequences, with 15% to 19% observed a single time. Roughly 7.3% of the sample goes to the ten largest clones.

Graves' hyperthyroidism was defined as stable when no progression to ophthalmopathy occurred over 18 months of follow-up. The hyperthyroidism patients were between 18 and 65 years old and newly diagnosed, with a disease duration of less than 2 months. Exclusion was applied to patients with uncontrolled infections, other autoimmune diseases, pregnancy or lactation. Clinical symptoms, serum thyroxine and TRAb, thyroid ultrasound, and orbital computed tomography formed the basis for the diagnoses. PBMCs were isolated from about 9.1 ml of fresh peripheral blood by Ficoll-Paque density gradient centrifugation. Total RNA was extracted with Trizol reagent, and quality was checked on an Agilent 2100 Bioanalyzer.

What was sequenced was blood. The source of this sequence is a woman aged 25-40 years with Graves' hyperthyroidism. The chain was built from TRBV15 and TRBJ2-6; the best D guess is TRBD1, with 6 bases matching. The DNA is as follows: TGTGCCACCACCCGGGACATTTTTAGCTCTGGGGCCAACGTCCTGACTTTC. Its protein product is CATTRDIFSSGANVLTF.